This T cell receptor (beta chain) was sequenced in a study of T cell repertoires in cytomegalovirus infection. About the study: Matching HLA type, along with CMV infection, was indicated by public TCR beta signatures.

General observations from the study: Individuals carrying CMV plus the relevant HLA were identified by cumulative frequency of public TCR beta families. The ex vivo response was dominated by HLA-C-restricted CMV-specific TCR beta clonotypes.

Only a few counts were recorded for this clonotype. Antigen specificity is unknown. A single record per CDR3 protein comes from TCRdb applying MiXCR to the reads. The sample has some 320,000 distinct CDR3 sequences, around 29% seen once. The sequence was obtained from a human donor in good health (CMV status not recorded). Some clones in this sample may be carry-over from other donors' samples. Sequencing used cultured PBMCs, obtained from culture after CMV antigen stimulation.

For the CDR3, the DNA is TGTGCTAGTGGTCAGGGTCCCAATCAGCCCCAGCATTTT. It translates to CASGQGPNQPQHF. V gene TRBV12-5 combines with J gene TRBJ1-5; a weak D match, TRBD1 (5 bases). The CDR3 spans 13 residues. Trimming pared 5 bases from V and 3 bases from J, leaving 8 bases between. The V gene's germline CDR1 is LGHNT and CDR2 FRNRAP.